A single sample is the source of the 15 T cell receptor beta chains below, sequenced in a study of shared clonotypes between healthy human individuals. In the naive CD8 group, cells lacked CD45RO and were positively selected for CCR7, so terminally differentiated effector memory CD45RA+ cells were left out. Repertoires were generated with immunoSEQ multiplex PCR, while TCRdb's copy carries only in-frame clones and drops some. The profile shows 1.5 million to 2.5 million clones, around 96% of them singletons. Sequencing was carried out using naive CD8+ T cells sorted from blood. All receptors derive from a man younger than 35 in good health.

V is TRBV12-5 and J is TRBJ2-7; no clear D gene. Germline values: CDR1 LGHNT, CDR2 FRNRAP. V dropped 6 bases and J dropped 4 bases, with 10 bases sitting between them. This CDR3 is 12 amino acids long. The CDR3 spells CASGPTQYEQYF. The CDR3 bases are TGTGCTAGTGGACCGACTCAATACGAGCAGTACTTC.

The J gene is TRBJ1-1, the V gene TRBV19, with TRBD1 matching 8 bases. The CDR3 is 16 amino acids. The germline V gene encodes CDR1 LNHDA and CDR2 SQIVND (reference sequence). The V segment lost 3 bases and the J segment 7 bases; nucleotides outside the gene matches: 13. The CDR3, as DNA: TGTGCCAGTAGTATCCCCCCCCGACAGGGGATAATTGAAGCTTTCTTT. Translation gives CASSIPPRQGIIEAFF.

This clone was seen a handful of times. The chain employs TRBV4-1 and TRBJ2-1; D remains ambiguous. The ends were cut back, 4 bases at V and 4 bases at J, with 14 bases in the middle. The length of the CDR3 is 15 residues. Germline V gene sequence: CDR1 MGHRA, CDR2 YSYEKL. The CDR3 loop is CASSLGATLYNEQFF. CDR3 DNA sequence: TGCGCCAGCAGCCTAGGTGCGACATTATACAATGAGCAGTTCTTC.

With regard to this clone: The identical CDR3 is also encoded by other nucleotide sequences in the sample. This chain joins TRBV11-3 and TRBJ2-1; unclear D gene. Germline values: CDR1 SGHNT, CDR2 YENEEA. With 3 bases removed from V and 0 bases from J, the gap between germline ends came to 3 bases. The CDR3 is 13 residues long. DNA for the CDR3: TGTGCCAGCAGCTTGGGCTCCTACAATGAGCAGTTCTTC. It specifies CASSLGSYNEQFF.

The chain couples TRBV5-1 to TRBJ2-2; 9 bases line up with TRBD1. V dropped 3 bases and J dropped 1; count of bases not matched to a gene: 4. Germline loops: CDR1 SGHRS, CDR2 YFSETQ. There are 16 residues in the CDR3. CDR3 loop: CASSSDRGENTGELFF. The CDR3 DNA is TGCGCCAGCAGCTCGGACAGGGGCGAGAACACCGGGGAGCTGTTTTTT.

The rearrangement links TRBV2 to TRBJ2-7, with 9 bases aligning to TRBD1. After removal of 6 bases from V and 9 bases from J, the junction contained 9 bases not matched to a gene. Germline V gene sequence: CDR1 SNHLY, CDR2 FYNNEI. This CDR3 comprises 13 residues. The CDR3 loop is CASRIGQGPWQYF. CDR3 sequence (DNA): TGTGCCAGCAGGATAGGACAGGGGCCTTGGCAGTACTTC.

V gene TRBV4-3 combines with J gene TRBJ2-1; D is possibly TRBD2 (5 bases). CDR3 length: 16 amino acids. Germline CDR1 LGHNA, CDR2 YSLEER. Between the trimmed V and J ends, which lost 0 bases and 6 bases, there was a span of 15 bases. CDR3 amino acids: CASSQDGLFEGNEQFF. The CDR3 nucleotides read TGCGCCAGCAGCCAAGACGGCCTGTTCGAGGGCAATGAGCAGTTCTTC.

A remark on this clone: The identical CDR3 is also encoded by other nucleotide sequences in the sample. The gene calls are TRBV5-4 and TRBJ2-7, with 9 bases lining up with TRBD2. Per germline, CDR1 SGHNT and CDR2 YYREEE (reference sequence). V lost 4 bases and J lost 1; bases outside the gene matches: 6. CDR3 size: 15 residues. CDR3 DNA: TGTGCCAGCAGCCTAACTAGCGGGTCGTCCTACGAGCAGTACTTC. It translates to CASSLTSGSSYEQYF.

This clone was observed a few times. Other DNA sequences of this sample code for an identical CDR3. This chain joins TRBV7-9 and TRBJ1-2, with no clear D. Germline-derived CDR1 and CDR2 are SEHNR and FQNEAQ (reference sequence). CDR3 length equals 12 residues. V dropped 1 base and J dropped 2 bases, with 2 bases sitting between them. This chain's CDR3 is CASSLDNYGYTF. In DNA form, the CDR3 reads TGTGCCAGCAGCTTAGACAACTATGGCTACACCTTC.

The chain combines TRBV11-2 with TRBJ2-7; D might be TRBD1 (6 bases). Germline V CDR1 and CDR2: SGHAT, FQNNGV. The ends were cut back, 5 bases at V and 3 bases at J, with 17 bases in the middle. This CDR3 comprises 15 residues. The chain's CDR3 is CASSTAQGSLYEQYF. The CDR3 bases are TGTGCCAGCAGCACGGCACAGGGCTCCCTCTACGAGCAGTACTTC.

CDR3 nucleotides: TGTGCCAGCTCGACAGCGATTGAAGCTTTCTTT. This sequence encodes CASSTAIEAFF. V usage is TRBV2 and J usage is TRBJ1-1; maybe TRBD1 (5 bases). Between the trimmed V and J ends, which lost 8 bases and 7 bases, there was a span of 11 bases. This CDR3 contains 11 residues. Germline V CDR1 and CDR2: SNHLY, FYNNEI.

The rearrangement joins TRBV9 to TRBJ1-4; D uncertain. Deletions cut 0 bases from V and 4 bases from J, with 7 bases between. Germline CDR1 SGDLS, CDR2 YYNGEE. This CDR3 spans 14 amino acids. Here the CDR3 DNA reads TGTGCCAGCAGCGTAGAAGGAATTAATGAAAAACTGTTTTTT. Translation: CASSVEGINEKLFF.

The chain couples TRBV2 to TRBJ2-7; D unresolved. Looked up from germline, CDR1 is SNHLY and CDR2 is FYNNEI. This CDR3 is built from 13 residues. Trimming pared 8 bases from V and 0 bases from J, leaving 11 bases between. The CDR3 loop reads CASHGISSYEQYF. The CDR3 coding sequence is TGTGCCAGCCATGGGATAAGCTCCTACGAGCAGTACTTC.

This chain joins TRBV2 and TRBJ2-4; the D gene is possibly TRBD2 (6 bases). Looked up from germline, CDR1 is SNHLY and CDR2 is FYNNEI. Trimming took off 1 base at V and 8 bases at J, with 12 bases between the two ends. The CDR3 totals 14 residues. The CDR3, as DNA: TGTGCCAGCAGTGAAGGGTCACTAGCTGACATTCAGTACTTC. Translation: CASSEGSLADIQYF.

Written as DNA, the CDR3 is TGTGCCAGTAGTATAGGGGACAGCCTTGATACGCAGTATTTT. Translation gives CASSIGDSLDTQYF. This sequence joins TRBV19 and TRBJ2-3; 7 bases agree with TRBD1. Trimming took 1 base from V and 6 from J; bases not matched to a gene: 4. The CDR3 is made up of 14 amino acids. The germline V gene has CDR1 LNHDA and CDR2 SQIVND (reference sequence).